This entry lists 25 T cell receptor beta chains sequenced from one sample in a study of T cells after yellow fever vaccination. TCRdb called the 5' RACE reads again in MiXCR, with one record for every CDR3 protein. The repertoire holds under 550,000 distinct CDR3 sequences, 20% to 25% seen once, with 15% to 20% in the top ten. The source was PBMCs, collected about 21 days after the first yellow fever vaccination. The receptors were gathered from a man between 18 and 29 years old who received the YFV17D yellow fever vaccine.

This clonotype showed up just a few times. For the CDR3, the DNA is TGTGCCAGCAGATCCGGGACGGGAGTTGGGAGTGGCTACACCTTC. Translation gives CASRSGTGVGSGYTF. The J gene is TRBJ1-2, the V gene TRBV6-1; a weak D match, TRBD1 (5 bases). Germline V CDR1 and CDR2: MNHNS, SASEGT. V lost 6 bases to trimming and J lost 7 bases, with 21 bases between them. CDR3 length: 15 amino acids.

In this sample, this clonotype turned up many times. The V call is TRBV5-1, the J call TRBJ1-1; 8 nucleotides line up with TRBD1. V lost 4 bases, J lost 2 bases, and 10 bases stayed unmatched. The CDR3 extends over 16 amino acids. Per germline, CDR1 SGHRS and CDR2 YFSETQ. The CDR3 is CASSIRQGSGNTEAFF. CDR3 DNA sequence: TGCGCCAGCAGCATAAGACAGGGGTCGGGAAACACTGAAGCTTTCTTT.

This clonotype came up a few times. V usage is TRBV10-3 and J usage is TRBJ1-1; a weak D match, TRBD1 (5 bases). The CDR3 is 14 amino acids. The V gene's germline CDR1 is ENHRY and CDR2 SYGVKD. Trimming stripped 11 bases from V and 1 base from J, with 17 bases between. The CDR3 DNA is TGTGCCGCCAAACGTGCTGGGGGGAACACTGAAGCTTTCTTT. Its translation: CAAKRAGGNTEAFF.

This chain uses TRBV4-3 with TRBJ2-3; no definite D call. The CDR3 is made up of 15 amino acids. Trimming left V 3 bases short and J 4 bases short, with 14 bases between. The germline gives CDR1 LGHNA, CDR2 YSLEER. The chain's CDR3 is CASSQGGVVADTQYF. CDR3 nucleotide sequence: TGCGCCAGCAGCCAGGGTGGTGTGGTAGCAGATACGCAGTATTTT.

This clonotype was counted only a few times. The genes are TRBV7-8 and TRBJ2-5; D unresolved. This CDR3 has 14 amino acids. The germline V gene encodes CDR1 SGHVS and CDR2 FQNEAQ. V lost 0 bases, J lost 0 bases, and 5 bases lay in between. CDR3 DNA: TGTGCCAGCAGCTTAGCGATCAACCAAGAGACCCAGTACTTC. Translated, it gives CASSLAINQETQYF.

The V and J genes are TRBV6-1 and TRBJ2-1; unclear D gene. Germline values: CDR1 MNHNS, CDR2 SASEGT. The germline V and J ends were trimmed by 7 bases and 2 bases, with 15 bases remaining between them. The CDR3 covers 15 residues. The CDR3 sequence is CASTPRSPPYNEQFF. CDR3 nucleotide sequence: TGTGCCAGCACCCCACGCTCTCCACCCTACAATGAGCAGTTCTTC.

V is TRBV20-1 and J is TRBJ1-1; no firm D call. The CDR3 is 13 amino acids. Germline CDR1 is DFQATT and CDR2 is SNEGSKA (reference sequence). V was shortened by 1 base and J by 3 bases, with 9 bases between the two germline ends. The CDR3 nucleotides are TGCAGTGCTAGAGGGGGTCTGGACACTGAAGCTTTCTTT. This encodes CSARGGLDTEAFF.

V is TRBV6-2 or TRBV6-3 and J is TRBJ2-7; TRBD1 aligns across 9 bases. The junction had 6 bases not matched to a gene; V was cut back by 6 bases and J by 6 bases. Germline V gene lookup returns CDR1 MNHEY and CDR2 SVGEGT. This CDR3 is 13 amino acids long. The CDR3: CASSTGTGSEQYV. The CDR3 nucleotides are TGTGCCAGCAGCACCGGGACAGGGAGCGAGCAGTACGTC.

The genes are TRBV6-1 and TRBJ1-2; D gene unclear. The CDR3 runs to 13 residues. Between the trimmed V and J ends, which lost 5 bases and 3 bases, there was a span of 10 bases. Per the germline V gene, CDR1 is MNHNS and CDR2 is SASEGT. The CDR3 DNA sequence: TGTGCCAGCAGTCGGGGAGGCTACTATGGCTACACCTTC. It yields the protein CASSRGGYYGYTF.

Here the CDR3 DNA reads TGCAGTTCTCCCCGATATGGCTACACCTTC. Its protein is CSSPRYGYTF. The chain employs TRBV20-1 and TRBJ1-2, with D uncertain. The CDR3 runs 10 residues. Germline assignment: CDR1 DFQATT and CDR2 SNEGSKA (reference sequence). V was shortened by 8 bases and J by 5 bases, with 9 bases between the two germline ends.

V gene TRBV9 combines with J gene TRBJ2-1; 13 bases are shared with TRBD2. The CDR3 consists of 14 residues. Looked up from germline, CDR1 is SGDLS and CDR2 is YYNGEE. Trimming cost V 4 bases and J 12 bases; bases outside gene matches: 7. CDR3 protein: CASSSRTSGGWQFF. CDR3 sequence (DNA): TGTGCCAGCAGCAGCCGGACTAGCGGGGGCTGGCAGTTCTTC.

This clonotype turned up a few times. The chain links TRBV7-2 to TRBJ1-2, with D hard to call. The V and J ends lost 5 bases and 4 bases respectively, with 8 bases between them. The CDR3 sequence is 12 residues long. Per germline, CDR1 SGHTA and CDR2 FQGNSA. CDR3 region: CASSHATYGYTF. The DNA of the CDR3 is TGTGCCAGCAGCCACGCAACCTATGGCTACACCTTC.

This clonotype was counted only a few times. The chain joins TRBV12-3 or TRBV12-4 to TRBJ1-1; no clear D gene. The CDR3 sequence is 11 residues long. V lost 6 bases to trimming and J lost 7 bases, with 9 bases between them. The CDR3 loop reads CASRGIFEAFF. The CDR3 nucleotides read TGTGCCAGCAGAGGGATTTTTGAAGCTTTCTTT.

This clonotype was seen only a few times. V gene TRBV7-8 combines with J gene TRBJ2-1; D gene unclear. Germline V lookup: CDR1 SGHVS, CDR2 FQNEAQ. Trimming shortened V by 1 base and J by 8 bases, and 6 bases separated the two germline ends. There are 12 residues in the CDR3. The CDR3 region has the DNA TGTGCCAGCAGCTTAGGTCTTGATGAGCAGTTCTTC. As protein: CASSLGLDEQFF. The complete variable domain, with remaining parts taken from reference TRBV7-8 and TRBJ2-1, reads GAGVSQSPRYKVAKRGQDVALRCDPISGHVSLFWYQQALGQGPEFLTYFQNEAQLDKSGLPSDRFFAERPEGSVSTLKIQRTQQEDSAVYLCASSLGLDEQFFGPGTRLTVL.

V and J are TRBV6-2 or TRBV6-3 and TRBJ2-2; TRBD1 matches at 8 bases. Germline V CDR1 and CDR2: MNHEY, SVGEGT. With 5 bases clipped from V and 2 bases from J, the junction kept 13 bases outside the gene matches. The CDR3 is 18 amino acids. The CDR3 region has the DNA TGTGCCAGCAGTATGTCCGGGACAGGAATAAGAAACACCGGGGAGCTGTTTTTT. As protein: CASSMSGTGIRNTGELFF.

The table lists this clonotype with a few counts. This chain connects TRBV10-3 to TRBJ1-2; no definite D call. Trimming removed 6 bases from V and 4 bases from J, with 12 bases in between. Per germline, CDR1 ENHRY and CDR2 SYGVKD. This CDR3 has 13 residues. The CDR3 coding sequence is TGTGCCATCAGACCGGACGGCTTCTATGGCTACACCTTC. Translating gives CAIRPDGFYGYTF.

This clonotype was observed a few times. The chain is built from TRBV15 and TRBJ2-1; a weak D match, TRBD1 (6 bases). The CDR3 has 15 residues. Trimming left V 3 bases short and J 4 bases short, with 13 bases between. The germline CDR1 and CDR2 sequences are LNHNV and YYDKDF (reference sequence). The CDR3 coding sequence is TGTGCCACCAGCAGTTCCGGGACAAATTACAATGAGCAGTTCTTC. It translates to CATSSSGTNYNEQFF.

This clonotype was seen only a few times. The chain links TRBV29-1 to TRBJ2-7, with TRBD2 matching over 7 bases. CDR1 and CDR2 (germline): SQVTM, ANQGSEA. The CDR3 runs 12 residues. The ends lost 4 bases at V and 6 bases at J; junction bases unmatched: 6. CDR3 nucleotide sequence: TGCAGCGTTGCGTCTTCGGGGGGCGAGCAGTACGTC. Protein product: CSVASSGGEQYV.

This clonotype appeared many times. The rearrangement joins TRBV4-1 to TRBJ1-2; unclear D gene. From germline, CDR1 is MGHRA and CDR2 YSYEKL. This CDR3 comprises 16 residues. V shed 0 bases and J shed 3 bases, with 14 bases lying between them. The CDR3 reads CASSQDTGLVYYGYTF. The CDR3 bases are TGCGCCAGCAGCCAAGATACCGGACTGGTATACTATGGCTACACCTTC.

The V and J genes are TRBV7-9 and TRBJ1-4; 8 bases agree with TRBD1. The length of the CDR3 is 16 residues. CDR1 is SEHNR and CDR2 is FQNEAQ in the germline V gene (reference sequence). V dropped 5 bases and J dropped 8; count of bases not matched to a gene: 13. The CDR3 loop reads CASSEDRTGGDEKLFF. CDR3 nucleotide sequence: TGTGCCAGCAGCGAAGACCGAACAGGGGGAGACGAAAAACTGTTTTTT.

The CDR3 bases are TGCGCCAGCAGCTTGAACGGCTACGAGCAGTACTTC. This gives the protein CASSLNGYEQYF. This chain uses TRBV5-1 with TRBJ2-7; D remains ambiguous. The germline V gene encodes CDR1 SGHRS and CDR2 YFSETQ. The CDR3 is 12 residues long. Trimming shortened V by 1 base and J by 3 bases, and 5 bases separated the two germline ends.

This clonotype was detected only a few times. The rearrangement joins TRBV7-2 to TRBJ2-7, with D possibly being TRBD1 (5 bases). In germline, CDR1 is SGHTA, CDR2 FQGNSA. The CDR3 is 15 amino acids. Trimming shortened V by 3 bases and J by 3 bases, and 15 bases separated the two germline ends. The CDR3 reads CASSFFQGSGYEQYF. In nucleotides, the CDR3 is TGTGCCAGCAGCTTTTTCCAGGGTTCCGGCTACGAGCAGTACTTC.

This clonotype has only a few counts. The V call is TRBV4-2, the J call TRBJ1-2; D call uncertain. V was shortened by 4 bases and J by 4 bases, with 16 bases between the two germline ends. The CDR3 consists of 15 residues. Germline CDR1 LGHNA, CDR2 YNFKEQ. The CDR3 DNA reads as TGTGCCAGCAGCCTCCGAAGGGAGGTCAGCTATGGCTACACCTTC. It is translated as CASSLRREVSYGYTF.

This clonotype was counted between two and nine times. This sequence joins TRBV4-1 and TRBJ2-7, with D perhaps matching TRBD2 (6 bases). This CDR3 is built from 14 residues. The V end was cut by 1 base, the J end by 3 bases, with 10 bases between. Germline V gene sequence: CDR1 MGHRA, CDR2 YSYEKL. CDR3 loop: CASSQGLRGYEQYF. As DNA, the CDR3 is TGCGCCAGCAGCCAAGGGTTGCGGGGCTACGAGCAGTACTTC.

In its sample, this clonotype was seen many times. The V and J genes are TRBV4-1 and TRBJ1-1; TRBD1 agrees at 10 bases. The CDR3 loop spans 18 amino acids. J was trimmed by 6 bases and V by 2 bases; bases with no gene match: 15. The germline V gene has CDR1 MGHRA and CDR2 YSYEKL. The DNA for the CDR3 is TGCGCCAGCAGCCAAAGGGGACTGCGCGGGACAGGGGACGCTGAAGCTTTCTTT. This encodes CASSQRGLRGTGDAEAFF.